This TCR beta chain was identified in a study of cytomegalovirus exposure and HLA in healthy donors (dated by TCRdb to 2017 to 2019). Describing the broader study: A later analysis indicated that the 95 to 150 validation repertoires were generated on the platform also employed for the approximately 690 repertoires of the first cohort. The study aimed to test whether cataloging public T cell receptors could reveal signatures of past pathogen exposure. Besides the first cohort of 500 to 700 subjects, a separate validation cohort made up of some 110 different subjects was used. The study combined high-throughput TCR immunosequencing, statistical association of individual TCRs with disease status, and machine learning to predict cytomegalovirus infection status.

Overall study outcomes, separate from this receptor: In vitro tests confirmed that three of the cytomegalovirus-associated TCR beta chains recognize cytomegalovirus antigens. Cytomegalovirus status was reported to be diagnosed by the classifier with high specificity and sensitivity in both the original and validation cohorts. All 120 or so repertoires were used to score co-occurrence in the validation cohort in a later analysis, because that analysis had no HLA typing for the cohort. Of the cluster scores, roughly 93% were above 0 in a later analysis, which found that TCRs clustered in the first cohort also tended to co-occur in the roughly 130 validation repertoires. According to the authors, the approach could potentially be generalized to other disease states and immunological phenotypes. Most TCR sequences were seen in very few donors, while some public TCRs were found in many individuals. The study gave a list of over 150 TCR beta chains associated with cytomegalovirus.

For this clone: Its antigen remains unidentified. No clone much larger than this one lies a single base away; base qualities are absent.

Donors formed part of the validation cohort, which comprised about 120 subjects and was distinct from the first cohort of over 500 subjects. At the junction V is shortened by 2 bases and J by 1 base, with 5 bases in between. Looking up the germline V gene (reference sequence) yields CDR1 MNHNY and CDR2 SVGAGI. From its cysteine to its phenylalanine, the CDR3 spans 14 amino acids. Only CDR3 DNA remains: 42 bases, in frame from the first base. The library came from the immunoSEQ multiplex PCR assay. In the paper's pipeline: A statistical classification framework was built for diagnosing cytomegalovirus status from the catalog of TCR beta chain sequences. TCRdb stores this immuneACCESS table with in-frame sequences only. Part of the clones is absent; in the studies checked, under half of the shortfall reflects unresolved V genes, and no reason is known for the rest. V, J and clone size were drawn from that table, and D and trimming were deduced from the DNA. The sample table holds about 310,000 clones, of which approximately 91% were seen once. The ten largest clones add up to roughly 0.96% of the sample.

The chain links TRBV6-6 with TRBJ1-4; a confident D gene designation cannot be given. The sequenced sample consisted of PBMCs. The source of this sequence is a man between 25 and 39 years old in good health and CMV-seronegative. The CDR3 protein is CASSYAETNEKLFF. The DNA reads TGTGCCAGCAGTTACGCAGAAACTAATGAAAAACTGTTTTTT.